The 5 T cell receptor beta chains presented below share a single source sample, sequenced in a study of shared clonotypes between healthy human individuals. The table came from immunoSEQ multiplex PCR; TCRdb's copy has only in-frame clones and leaves some out. The table lists 450,000 to 600,000 clones, 79% of them singletons. The specimen was PBMCs. The receptors shown here come from a middle-aged woman in good health. Some clones in this sample may be carry-over from other donors' samples.

The CDR3 bases are TGTGCCAGCAGCCCGGACAGGGGGTACAATGAGCAGTTCTTC. Amino acids: CASSPDRGYNEQFF. The chain joins TRBV7-3 to TRBJ2-1, with TRBD1 matching 10 bases. Germline CDR1 and CDR2: SGHTA and FQGTGA. This CDR3 spans 14 amino acids. The V gene end was trimmed by 5 bases and the J gene end by 4 bases; junction bases not matched to a gene: 2.

The rearrangement links TRBV7-8 to TRBJ2-5; 9 positions agree with TRBD2. The germline gives CDR1 SGHVS, CDR2 FQNEAQ. Trimming removed 4 bases from V and 1 base from J; junction bases left unmatched: 4. The CDR3 extends over 15 amino acids. In DNA, the CDR3 is TGTGCCAGCAGCTCTAGCGGGATAGCCCAAGAGACCCAGTACTTC. Amino acid sequence: CASSSSGIAQETQYF.

Details on this clone: Other DNA sequences in the sample encode the same CDR3. Here the CDR3 reads CASSSGQGAAGELFF. CDR3 nucleotides: TGTGCCAGCAGCTCCGGACAGGGGGCCGCCGGGGAGCTGTTTTTT. The chain is built from TRBV7-3 and TRBJ2-2; 11 bases map to TRBD1. This CDR3 is 15 amino acids long. The germline CDR1 and CDR2 sequences are SGHTA and FQGTGA. The V and J ends lost 4 bases and 6 bases, in that order; junction bases with no gene match: 4.

The chain couples TRBV7-9 to TRBJ2-7; 12 bases match TRBD2. With V trimmed by 3 bases and J by 3 bases, 6 bases remained unmatched. Germline CDR1 is SEHNR and CDR2 is FQNEAQ (reference sequence). This CDR3 has 16 amino acids. In DNA, the CDR3 is TGTGCCAGCAGCTTCCGACTAGCGGGAGCTCACTACGAGCAGTACTTC. Its translation is CASSFRLAGAHYEQYF. The variable domain in full, with the rest retrieved from reference TRBV7-9 and TRBJ2-7, is DTGVSQNPRHKITKRGQNVTFRCDPISEHNRLYWYRQTLGQGPEFLTYFQNEAQLEKSRLLSDRFSAERPKGSFSTLEIQRTEQGDSAMYLCASSFRLAGAHYEQYFGPGTRLTVT.

This rearrangement joins TRBV9 to TRBJ1-1; D is unresolved. The CDR3 loop spans 16 amino acids. Trimming shortened V by 4 bases and J by 1 base, and 17 bases separated the two germline ends. Germline V gene data show CDR1 as SGDLS and CDR2 as YYNGEE. CDR3 protein: CASSPGRGGRNTEAFF. CDR3 sequence (DNA): TGTGCCAGCAGCCCCGGCCGAGGCGGGAGGAACACTGAAGCTTTCTTT.